This T cell receptor (beta chain) was sequenced during a study of T cells after yellow fever vaccination. The CDR3 has 17 residues. Generation of TCR cDNA used 5'RACE template switching (which added a universal primer site and UMIs). From the 5' RACE reads, TCRdb called clonotypes with MiXCR, one entry per CDR3 protein. Of about 500,000 distinct CDR3 sequences listed, about 15% were seen once; the top ten hold 17%. This sequence joins TRBV21-1 and TRBJ1-5; the DNA was not used to check the table's D call, TRBD1. TRBV21-1 represents a pseudogene. This material consisted of PBMCs, taken around 5 days after the first yellow fever vaccination. This TCR was sampled from a man aged 18 to 29 who received the YFV17D yellow fever vaccine. Here the CDR3 DNA reads TGTGCCAGCAGCACCCCCGTGGGCAGGGAAGTCAATCAGCCCCAGCATTTT. Encoded protein: CASSTPVGREVNQPQHF.